This T cell receptor (beta chain) stems from a study of cytomegalovirus exposure and HLA in healthy donors. Looking at the study overall: According to later analysis, the same platform produced the 120 validation and several hundred first-cohort repertoires. General observations from the study: A few chains tied to CMV proved CMV antigen-specific in vitro.

Using immunoSEQ multiplex PCR, the repertoire was profiled, and TCRdb retains in-frame clones only, with some absent. The data contain some 350,000 clones, approximately 86% of them singletons. As concerns this clone: Its matching antigen is unknown.

The CDR3 runs to 15 residues. The germline V gene encodes CDR1 SSHAT and CDR2 FNYEAQ (reference sequence). The trim removed 1 base at V and 5 bases at J, leaving 2 bases unmatched. The chain combines TRBV7-7 with TRBJ2-7; 13 nucleotides line up with TRBD2. Sequenced: PBMCs. This sequence originates from a woman between 25 and 40 years old in good health and CMV-seropositive. CDR3 nucleotide sequence: TGTGCCAGCAGCTTAGGGACTAGCGGGAGCAACGAGCAGTACTTC. Translating gives CASSLGTSGSNEQYF.